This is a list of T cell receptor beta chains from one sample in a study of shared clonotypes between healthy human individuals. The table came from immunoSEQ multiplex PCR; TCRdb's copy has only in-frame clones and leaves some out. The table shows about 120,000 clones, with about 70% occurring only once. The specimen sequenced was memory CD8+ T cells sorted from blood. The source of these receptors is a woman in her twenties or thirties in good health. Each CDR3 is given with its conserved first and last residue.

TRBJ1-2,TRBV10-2,CASNSGTELYGYTF
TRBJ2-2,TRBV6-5,CASSYLARNTGELFF
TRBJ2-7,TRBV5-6,CASSLEGLAGAYEQYF
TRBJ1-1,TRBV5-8,CASSLLRMNTEAFF
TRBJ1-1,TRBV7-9,CASSLLDRNTEAFF
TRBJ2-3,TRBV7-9,CASSPGQGLDTQYF
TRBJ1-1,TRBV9,CASSVGYANTEAFF
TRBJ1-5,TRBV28,CASSDSLNQPQHF
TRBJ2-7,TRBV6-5,CAIGGGPGGSYEQYF
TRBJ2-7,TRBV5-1,CASSLDGAKSGGEQYF
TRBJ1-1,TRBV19,CASSMSMNTEAFF
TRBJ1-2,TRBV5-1,CASSEDRGRNYGYTF
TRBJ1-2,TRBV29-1,CSVVGTGYGYTF
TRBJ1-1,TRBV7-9,CASSFLPASSTEAFF
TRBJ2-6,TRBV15,CATSPEDSGANVLTF
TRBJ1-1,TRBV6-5,CASRYGMNTEAFF
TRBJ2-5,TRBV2,CASSGEGQGQETQYF
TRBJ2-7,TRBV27,CASSPGLAGSREQYF
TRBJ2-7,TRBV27,CASMPRDSSYEQYF
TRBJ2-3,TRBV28,CASRLGVGLAGTQYF
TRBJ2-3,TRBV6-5,CASSALAGPENTQYF
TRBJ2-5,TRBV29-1,CSVEDSSGSLWQETQYF
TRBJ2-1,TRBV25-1,CASSDLAGLYNEQFF
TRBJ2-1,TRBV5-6,CASSYAGLGEFF
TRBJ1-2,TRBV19,CASSIREGYGYTF
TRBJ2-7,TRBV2,CASSDFGLLYEQYF
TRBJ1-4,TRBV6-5,CASSSGSLWEKLFF
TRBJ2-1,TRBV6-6,CASSYAGLASYNEQFF
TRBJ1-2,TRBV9,CASSGDRGTDYGYTF
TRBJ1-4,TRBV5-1,CASSLATQPDEKLFF
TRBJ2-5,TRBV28,CASSLLRARGQETQYF
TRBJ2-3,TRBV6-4,CASSDSGGAGDTQYF
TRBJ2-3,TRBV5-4,CASSRSTDTQYF
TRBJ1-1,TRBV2,CASIKRGEWAEAFF
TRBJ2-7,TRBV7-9,CASSLDGTRKQYF
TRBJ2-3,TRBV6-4,CASGTSGTDTQYF
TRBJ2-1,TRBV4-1,CASSQVSASWQAEQFF
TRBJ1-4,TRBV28,CASSSGLGGENEKLFF
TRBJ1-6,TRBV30,CAWSVRGQGDSPLHF